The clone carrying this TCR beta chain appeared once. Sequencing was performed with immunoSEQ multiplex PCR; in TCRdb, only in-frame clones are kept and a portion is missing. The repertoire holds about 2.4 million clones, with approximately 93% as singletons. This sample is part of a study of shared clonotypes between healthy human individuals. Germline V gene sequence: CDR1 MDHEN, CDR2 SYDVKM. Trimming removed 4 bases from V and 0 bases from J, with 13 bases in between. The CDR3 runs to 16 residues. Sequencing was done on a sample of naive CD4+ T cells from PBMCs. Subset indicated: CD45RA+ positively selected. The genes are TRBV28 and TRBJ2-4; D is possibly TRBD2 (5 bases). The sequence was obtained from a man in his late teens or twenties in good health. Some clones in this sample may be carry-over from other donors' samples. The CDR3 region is CASSSHEAGAKNIQYF. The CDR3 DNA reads TGTGCCAGCAGTTCCCATGAGGCGGGAGCCAAAAACATTCAGTACTTC. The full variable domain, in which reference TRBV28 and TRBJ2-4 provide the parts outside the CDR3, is DVKVTQSSRYLVKRTGEKVFLECVQDMDHENMFWYRQDPGLGLRLIYFSYDVKMKEKGDIPEGYSVSREKKERFSLILESASTNQTSMYLCASSSHEAGAKNIQYFGAGTRLSVL.